The 19 T cell receptor beta chains presented below share a single source sample, sequenced in a study of T cells in Graves' hyperthyroidism and ophthalmopathy (dated by TCRdb to the late 2010s). The protocol used for the library was multiplex PCR. The sequencer was an Illumina HiSeq 2000. TCR beta CDR3 regions were amplified from RNA transcripts. For the first round of RT-PCR on the TCR CDR3, the HTBI primer set was used together with the Qiagen OneStep RT-PCR kit. The public reads were reanalyzed by TCRdb: fastp trimming at Q25, MiXCR alignment, in-frame beta chains only. Identical CDR3 protein sequences are pooled into one entry, listed with their most common genes and DNA. Across this sample there are hundreds of thousands of distinct CDR3 sequences, with over 11% seen only once. The ten largest clones represent 25% to 30% of the sample. What was sequenced was blood. Source of these receptors: a man aged 45 to 65 with Graves' ophthalmopathy.

The sample holds a few counts of this clonotype. The J gene is TRBJ1-4, the V gene TRBV6-1, with D tentatively TRBD1 (5 bases). Trimming shortened V by 6 bases and J by 5 bases, and 16 bases separated the two germline ends. Germline CDR1 MNHNS, CDR2 SASEGT. The CDR3 is made up of 15 amino acids. The CDR3 protein is CASRAGLWGNEKLFF. CDR3 nucleotide sequence: TGTGCCAGCAGGGCAGGGCTTTGGGGCAATGAAAAACTGTTTTTT.

This chain joins TRBV5-1 and TRBJ2-3, with a weak D call TRBD2 (6 bases). The CDR3 is made up of 14 amino acids. Germline V gene data show CDR1 as SGHRS and CDR2 as YFSETQ. Trimming left V 5 bases short and J 4 bases short, with 14 bases between. CDR3 DNA sequence: TGCGCCAGCAGTTGGGGGGTTTCGTCAGATACGCAGTATTTT. Protein: CASSWGVSSDTQYF.

This sequence joins TRBV9 and TRBJ2-1, with 14 bases fitting TRBD2. This CDR3 has 18 residues. CDR1 and CDR2 (germline): SGDLS, YYNGEE. The V gene end was trimmed by 5 bases and the J gene end by 0 bases; junction bases not matched to a gene: 7. This CDR3 reads CASSATSGRADSYNEQFF. The DNA for the CDR3 is TGTGCCAGCAGTGCGACTAGCGGGAGGGCCGACTCCTACAATGAGCAGTTCTTC.

V gene TRBV6-1 combines with J gene TRBJ2-3, with 14 bases aligning to TRBD2. The CDR3 covers 15 residues. V lost 10 bases and J lost 0; bases outside the gene matches: 3. CDR1 MNHNS and CDR2 SASEGT come from the germline V gene. CDR3 region: CATRLAGGSTDTQYF. The CDR3 nucleotides read TGTGCCACCCGACTAGCGGGAGGGAGCACAGATACGCAGTATTTT.

This clonotype has a count of ten or more. The gene calls are TRBV12-5 and TRBJ2-2; D is perhaps TRBD1 (5 bases). The V end was cut by 6 bases, the J end by 7 bases, with 12 bases between. The CDR3 runs to 13 residues. Germline assignment: CDR1 LGHNT and CDR2 FRNRAP. CDR3 in amino acids: CASGLQADGELFF. CDR3 in DNA: TGTGCTAGTGGCCTACAGGCGGACGGGGAGCTGTTTTTT.

The chain links TRBV20-1 to TRBJ2-2; no firm D call. Germline assignment: CDR1 DFQATT and CDR2 SNEGSKA (reference sequence). V dropped 2 bases and J dropped 0 bases, with 7 bases sitting between them. CDR3 length: 14 residues. CDR3 in DNA: TGCAGTGCTAGACACGGGTCGAACACCGGGGAGCTGTTTTTT. Amino acid sequence: CSARHGSNTGELFF.

CDR3 residues: CASTSPGGPYNEQFF. In DNA, the CDR3 is TGTGCCAGCACTTCCCCAGGGGGCCCCTACAATGAGCAGTTCTTC. This chain connects TRBV25-1 to TRBJ2-1; 8 nucleotides agree with TRBD1. Germline V gene sequence: CDR1 MGHDK, CDR2 SYGVNS. V trimming: 7 bases; J trimming: 2 bases; junction bases outside the gene matches: 7. The CDR3 extends over 15 amino acids. The full variable domain, in which reference TRBV25-1 and TRBJ2-1 provide the parts outside the CDR3, is EADIYQTPRYLVIGTGKKITLECSQTMGHDKMYWYQQDPGMELHLIHYSYGVNSTEKGDLSSESTVSRIRTEHFPLTLESARPSHTSQYLCASTSPGGPYNEQFFGPGTRLTVL.

This clonotype showed up many times. V gene TRBV12-3 or TRBV12-4 combines with J gene TRBJ2-7; a possible D gene is TRBD2 (6 bases). V gave up 6 bases and J gave up 2 bases, with 11 bases separating them. This CDR3 has 13 residues. CDR3 region: CASREGGTYEQYF. The CDR3 DNA sequence: TGTGCCAGCAGGGAGGGAGGAACCTACGAGCAGTACTTC.

Ten or more counts support this clonotype. The chain joins TRBV6-1 to TRBJ2-1, with 11 nucleotides matching TRBD2. CDR3 length: 20 residues. CDR1 and CDR2 from the germline V gene are MNHNS and SASEGT. The V and J ends lost 1 base and 0 bases, in that order; junction bases with no gene match: 11. The CDR3 coding sequence is TGTGCCAGCAGTGAAGGTACCCCGATGACTAGCGGGAACTCCTACAATGAGCAGTTCTTC. This sequence encodes CASSEGTPMTSGNSYNEQFF.

As to this clonotype: Possible read error: a much larger clone is one base away. J is TRBJ2-5 and V is TRBV27, with 9 bases matching TRBD2. CDR3 size: 13 residues. CDR1 is MNHEY and CDR2 is SMNVEV in the germline V gene (reference sequence). CDR3 coding DNA: TGTGCCAACAGTTTTAGCGGGAGTGAGACCCAGTACTTC. This gives the protein CANSFSGSETQYF.

This clonotype was recorded at least ten times. This chain joins TRBV6-1 and TRBJ1-5; weak D call: TRBD1 (6 bases). The CDR3 totals 15 residues. Trimming cost V 2 bases and J 7 bases, with 15 bases left between them. CDR1 and CDR2 (germline): MNHNS, SASEGT. The CDR3 here is CASSERQGHGQPQHF. In DNA form, the CDR3 reads TGTGCCAGCAGTGAACGGCAGGGGCACGGCCAGCCCCAGCATTTT.

This clonotype came up many times. The rearrangement links TRBV5-1 to TRBJ1-2; D is uncertain. The germline V and J ends were trimmed by 0 bases and 4 bases, with 7 bases remaining between them. The CDR3 is 13 residues long. Germline assignment: CDR1 SGHRS and CDR2 YFSETQ. CDR3 sequence reads: CASSLGRLYGYTF. DNA of the CDR3: TGCGCCAGCAGCTTGGGACGCCTCTATGGCTACACCTTC.

This clonotype appeared a few times. This chain uses TRBV29-1 with TRBJ2-7; D gene ambiguous. V was clipped by 4 bases and J by 3 bases, with 13 bases between them. This CDR3 is 13 amino acids long. Germline loops: CDR1 SQVTM, CDR2 ANQGSEA. The CDR3 here is CSVAGPQSYEQYF. The DNA of the CDR3 is TGCAGCGTTGCTGGTCCACAGAGCTACGAGCAGTACTTC.

This clonotype occurred many times. The chain couples TRBV5-1 to TRBJ2-7; 10 nucleotides match TRBD2. Germline V CDR1 and CDR2: SGHRS, YFSETQ. V lost 4 bases and J lost 5; bases outside the gene matches: 9. The CDR3 contains 15 residues. For the CDR3, the DNA is TGCGCCAGCAGCCGAGATGGAACTAGCGGGGACGAGCAGTACTTC. Its translation: CASSRDGTSGDEQYF.

This clonotype appeared a single time. The chain combines TRBV2 with TRBJ2-5; 10 bases are a match to TRBD2. The germline CDR1 and CDR2 sequences are SNHLY and FYNNEI. Trimming cost V 2 bases and J 4 bases; bases outside gene matches: 4. The CDR3 covers 15 residues. The CDR3, as DNA: TGTGCCAGCAGTGAAACGGGACTAGCGAGAGAGACCCAGTACTTC. This codes for CASSETGLARETQYF.

This clonotype showed up many times. CDR3 sequence: CASSLRGTGRDIQYF. The CDR3 nucleotides are TGTGCCAGCAGTCTCCGAGGGACAGGGAGGGACATTCAGTACTTC. The rearrangement uses TRBV28 and TRBJ2-4, with 9 bases that match TRBD1. Per germline, CDR1 MDHEN and CDR2 SYDVKM. The V segment lost 5 bases and the J segment 8 bases; nucleotides outside the gene matches: 10. CDR3 length: 15 residues. The full variable domain, its missing parts supplied by reference TRBV28 and TRBJ2-4, is DVKVTQSSRYLVKRTGEKVFLECVQDMDHENMFWYRQDPGLGLRLIYFSYDVKMKEKGDIPEGYSVSREKKERFSLILESASTNQTSMYLCASSLRGTGRDIQYFGAGTRLSVL.

This clonotype showed up many times. The chain has TRBV18 and TRBJ1-5; D is perhaps TRBD1 (5 bases). CDR1 and CDR2 from the germline V gene are KGHSH and LQKENI. The CDR3 covers 16 residues. The germline V and J ends were trimmed by 4 bases and 2 bases, with 15 bases remaining between them. The CDR3 bases are TGTGCCAGCTCACAAACGGGAGGGACTGGCAATCAGCCCCAGCATTTT. It yields the protein CASSQTGGTGNQPQHF.

This clonotype has at least ten counts. V usage is TRBV7-9 and J usage is TRBJ2-7; D is unclear. Deletions cut 5 bases from V and 4 bases from J, with 21 bases between. Per the germline V gene, CDR1 is SEHNR and CDR2 is FQNEAQ (reference sequence). The CDR3 spans 16 residues. This CDR3 is CASSSSRGIVVYEQYF. As DNA, the CDR3 is TGTGCCAGCAGCAGTTCTCGCGGTATTGTTGTTTACGAGCAGTACTTC.

J is TRBJ1-3 and V is TRBV7-8, with TRBD1 identical over 7 bases. In germline, CDR1 is SGHVS, CDR2 FQNEAQ. This CDR3 is built from 18 residues. The J segment lost 3 bases and the V segment lost 2 bases, leaving 13 bases of the junction unmatched. CDR3 protein: CASSLRTGRPGFGNTIYF. DNA of the CDR3: TGTGCCAGCAGCTTACGGACAGGCCGTCCCGGGTTTGGAAACACCATATATTTT.